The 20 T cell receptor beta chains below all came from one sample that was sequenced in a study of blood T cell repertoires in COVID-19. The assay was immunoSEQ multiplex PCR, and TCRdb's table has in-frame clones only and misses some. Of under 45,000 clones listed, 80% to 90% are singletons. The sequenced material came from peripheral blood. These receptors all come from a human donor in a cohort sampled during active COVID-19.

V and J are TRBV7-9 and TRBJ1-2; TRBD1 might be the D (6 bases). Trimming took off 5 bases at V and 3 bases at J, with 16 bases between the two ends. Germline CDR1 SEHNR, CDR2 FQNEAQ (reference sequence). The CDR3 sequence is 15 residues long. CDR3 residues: CASSPNRVADYGYTF. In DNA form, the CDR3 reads TGTGCCAGCAGCCCTAACAGGGTTGCGGACTATGGCTACACCTTC.

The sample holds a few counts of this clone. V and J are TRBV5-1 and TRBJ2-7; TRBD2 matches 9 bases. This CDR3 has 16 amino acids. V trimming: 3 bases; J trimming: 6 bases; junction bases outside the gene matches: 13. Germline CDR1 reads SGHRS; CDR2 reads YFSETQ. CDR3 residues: CASSWDKTSGRREQYF. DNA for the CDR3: TGCGCCAGCAGCTGGGATAAGACTAGCGGTAGGCGCGAGCAGTACTTC. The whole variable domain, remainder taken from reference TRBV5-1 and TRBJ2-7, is KAGVTQTPRYLIKTRGQQVTLSCSPISGHRSVSWYQQTPGQGLQFLFEYFSETQRNKGNFPGRFSGRQFSNSRSEMNVSTLELGDSALYLCASSWDKTSGRREQYFGPGTRLTVT.

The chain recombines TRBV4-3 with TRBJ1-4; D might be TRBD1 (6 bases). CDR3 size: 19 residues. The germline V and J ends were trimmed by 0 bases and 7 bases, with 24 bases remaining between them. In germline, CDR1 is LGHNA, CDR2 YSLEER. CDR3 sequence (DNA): TGCGCCAGCAGCCAAGATTACAGGGTGGCGGACGTGAGGGTTGAAAAACTGTTTTTT. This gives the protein CASSQDYRVADVRVEKLFF.

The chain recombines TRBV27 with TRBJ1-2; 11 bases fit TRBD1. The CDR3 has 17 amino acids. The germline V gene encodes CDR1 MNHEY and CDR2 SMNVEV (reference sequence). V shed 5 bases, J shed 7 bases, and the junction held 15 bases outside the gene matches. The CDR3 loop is CASSAGQGARKTRGYTF. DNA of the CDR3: TGTGCCAGCAGTGCTGGACAGGGGGCGCGGAAGACTCGTGGCTACACCTTC.

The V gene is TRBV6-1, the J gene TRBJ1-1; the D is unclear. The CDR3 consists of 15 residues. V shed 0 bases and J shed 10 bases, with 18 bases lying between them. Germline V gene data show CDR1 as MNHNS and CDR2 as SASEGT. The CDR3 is CASSEALGGLQVAFF. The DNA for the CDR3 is TGTGCCAGCAGTGAAGCGCTGGGAGGGCTTCAGGTAGCTTTCTTT.

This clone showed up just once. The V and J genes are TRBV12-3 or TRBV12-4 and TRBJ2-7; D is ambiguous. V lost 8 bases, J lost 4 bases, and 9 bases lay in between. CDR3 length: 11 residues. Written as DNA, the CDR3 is TGTGCCAGCGGCAGAGGATACGAGCAGTACTTC. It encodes CASGRGYEQYF.

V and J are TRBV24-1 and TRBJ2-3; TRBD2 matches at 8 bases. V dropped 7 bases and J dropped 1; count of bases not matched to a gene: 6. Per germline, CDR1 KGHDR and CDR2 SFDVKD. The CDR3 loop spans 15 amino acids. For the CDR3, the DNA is TGTGCCACCAGCGGGGGGGCGCGCGGCACAGATACGCAGTATTTT. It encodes CATSGGARGTDTQYF.

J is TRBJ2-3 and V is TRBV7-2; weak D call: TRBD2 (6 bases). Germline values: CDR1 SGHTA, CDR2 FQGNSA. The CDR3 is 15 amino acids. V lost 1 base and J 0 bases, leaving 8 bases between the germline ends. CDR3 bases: TGTGCCAGCAGCTTAGAAGGGACTAGCACAGATACGCAGTATTTT. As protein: CASSLEGTSTDTQYF. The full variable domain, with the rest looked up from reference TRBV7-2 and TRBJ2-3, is GAGVSQSPSNKVTEKGKDVELRCDPISGHTALYWYRQSLGQGLEFLIYFQGNSAPDKSGLPSDRFSAERTGGSVSTLTIQRTQQEDSAVYLCASSLEGTSTDTQYFGPGTRLTVL.

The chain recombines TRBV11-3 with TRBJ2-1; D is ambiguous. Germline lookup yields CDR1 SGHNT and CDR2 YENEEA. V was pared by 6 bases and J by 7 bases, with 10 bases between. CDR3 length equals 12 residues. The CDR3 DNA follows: TGTGCCAGCAGTTACTCTAGGAATGAGCAGTTCTTC. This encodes CASSYSRNEQFF.

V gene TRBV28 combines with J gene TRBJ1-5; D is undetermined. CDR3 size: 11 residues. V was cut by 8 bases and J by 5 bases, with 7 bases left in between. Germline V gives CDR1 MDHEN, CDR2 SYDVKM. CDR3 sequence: CASGRDQPQHF. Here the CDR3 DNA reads TGTGCCAGCGGGAGAGATCAGCCCCAGCATTTT.

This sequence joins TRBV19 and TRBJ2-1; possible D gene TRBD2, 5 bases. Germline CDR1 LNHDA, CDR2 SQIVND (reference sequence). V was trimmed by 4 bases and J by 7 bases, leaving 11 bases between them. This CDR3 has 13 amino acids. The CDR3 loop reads CASSTDGENEQFF. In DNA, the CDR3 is TGTGCCAGTAGTACGGATGGGGAGAATGAGCAGTTCTTC.

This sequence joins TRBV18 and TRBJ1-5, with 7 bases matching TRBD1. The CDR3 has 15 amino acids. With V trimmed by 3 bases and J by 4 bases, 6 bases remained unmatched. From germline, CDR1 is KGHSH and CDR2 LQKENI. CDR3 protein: CASSPETGTNQPQHF. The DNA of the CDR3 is TGTGCCAGCTCACCGGAGACAGGGACTAATCAGCCCCAGCATTTT.

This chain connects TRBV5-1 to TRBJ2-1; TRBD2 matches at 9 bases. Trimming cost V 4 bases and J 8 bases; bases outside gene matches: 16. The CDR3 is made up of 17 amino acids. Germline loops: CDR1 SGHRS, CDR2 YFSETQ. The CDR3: CASSTEGASGNRDEQFF. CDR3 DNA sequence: TGCGCCAGCAGCACAGAAGGCGCTAGCGGGAATCGGGATGAGCAGTTCTTC.

The CDR3 DNA reads as TGTGCCAGCTCACCAGCCGGGACTAGCGGGAGCCATGAGCAGTTCTTC. This sequence encodes CASSPAGTSGSHEQFF. The V gene is TRBV18, the J gene TRBJ2-1, with 14 bases fitting TRBD2. Germline CDR1 and CDR2: KGHSH and LQKENI. The V segment lost 2 bases and the J segment 8 bases; nucleotides outside the gene matches: 5. This CDR3 is 16 amino acids long.

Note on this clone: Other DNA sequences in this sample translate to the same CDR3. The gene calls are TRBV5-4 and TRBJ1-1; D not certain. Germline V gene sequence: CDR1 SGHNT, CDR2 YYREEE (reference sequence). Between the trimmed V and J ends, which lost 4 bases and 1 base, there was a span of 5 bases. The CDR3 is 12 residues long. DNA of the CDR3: TGTGCCAGCAGCCTTCCGAACACTGAAGCTTTCTTT. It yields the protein CASSLPNTEAFF.

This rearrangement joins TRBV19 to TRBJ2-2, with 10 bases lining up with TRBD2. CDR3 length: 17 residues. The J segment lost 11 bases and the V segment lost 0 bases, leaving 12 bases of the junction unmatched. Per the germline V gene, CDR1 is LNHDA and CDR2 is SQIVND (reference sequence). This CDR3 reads CASSIDGSGGALGELFF. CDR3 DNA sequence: TGTGCCAGTAGTATAGATGGGAGCGGGGGGGCCTTAGGCGAGCTGTTTTTT.

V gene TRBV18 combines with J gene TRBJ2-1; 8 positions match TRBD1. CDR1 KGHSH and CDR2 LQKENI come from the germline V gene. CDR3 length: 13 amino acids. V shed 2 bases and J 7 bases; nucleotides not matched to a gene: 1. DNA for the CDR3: TGTGCCAGCTCACCAAGACAGGGGAATGAGCAGTTCTTC. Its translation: CASSPRQGNEQFF.

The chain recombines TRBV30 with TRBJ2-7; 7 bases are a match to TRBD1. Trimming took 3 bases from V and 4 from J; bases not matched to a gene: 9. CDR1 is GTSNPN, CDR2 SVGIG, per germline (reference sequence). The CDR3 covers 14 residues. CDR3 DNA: TGTGCCTGGAGGGCTAACAGGGGAATTTACGAGCAGTACTTC. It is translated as CAWRANRGIYEQYF.

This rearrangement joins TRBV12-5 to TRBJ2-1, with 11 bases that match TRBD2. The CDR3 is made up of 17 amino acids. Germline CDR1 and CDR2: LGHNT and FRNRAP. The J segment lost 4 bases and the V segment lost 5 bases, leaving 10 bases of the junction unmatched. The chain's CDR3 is CASGPGLAGGRYNEQFF. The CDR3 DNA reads TGTGCTAGTGGTCCCGGACTAGCGGGTGGTCGATACAATGAGCAGTTCTTC. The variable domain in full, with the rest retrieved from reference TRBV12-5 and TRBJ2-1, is DARVTQTPRHKVTEMGQEVTMRCQPILGHNTVFWYRQTMMQGLELLAYFRNRAPLDDSGMPKDRFSAEMPDATLATLKIQPSEPRDSAVYFCASGPGLAGGRYNEQFFGPGTRLTVL.

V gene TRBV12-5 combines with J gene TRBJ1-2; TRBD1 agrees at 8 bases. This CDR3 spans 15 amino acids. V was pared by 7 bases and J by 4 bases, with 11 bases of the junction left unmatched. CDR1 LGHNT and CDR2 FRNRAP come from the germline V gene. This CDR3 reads CASAATQGELYGYTF. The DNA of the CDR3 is TGTGCTAGTGCCGCCACACAGGGGGAGCTCTATGGCTACACCTTC.